These 26 T cell receptor beta chains originate from one sample sequenced in a study of T-cell reconstitution after alpha-beta-depleted transplantation in children (TCRdb year 2016). Receptor amplification or capture employed PCR. Instrument used: Illumina HiSeq 2500. Molecular barcoding was employed in the preparation of TCR libraries, with unique molecular identifiers being used to normalize TCRbeta repertoire quantification. TCRdb handled the public reads itself, with Q25 trimming in fastp and clone calling in MiXCR, and kept productive beta chains. Entries are consolidated by CDR3 protein sequence, retaining the most common genes and DNA. The sample has a few hundred thousand distinct CDR3 sequences on record, roughly 21% of them singletons. Of the sample, around 3.9% falls within the top ten clones. The input for sequencing was PBMCs from the stem cell graft donor, taken from the stem cell graft. These receptor sequences come from a human donor who donated a stem cell graft to a child with acute myeloid leukemia.

This clonotype appeared a few times. CDR3 in DNA: TGTGCCAGCAGCTTACCCACATTCAACACTGAAGCTTTCTTT. It codes for CASSLPTFNTEAFF. The gene calls are TRBV7-2 and TRBJ1-1; the D is unclear. Trimming cost V 2 bases and J 2 bases, with 9 bases left between them. The V gene's germline CDR1 is SGHTA and CDR2 FQGNSA. The CDR3 loop spans 14 amino acids.

Ten or more counts support this clonotype. The rearrangement uses TRBV12-3 or TRBV12-4 and TRBJ1-2; 9 nucleotides agree with TRBD1. V was clipped by 0 bases and J by 5 bases; unmatched bases: 1. CDR3 length: 14 residues. The CDR3 nucleotides are TGTGCCAGCAGTTTAGCCGGGACAGGGTATGGCTACACCTTC. It translates to CASSLAGTGYGYTF.

The sample holds one count of this clonotype. Given a much more abundant clone one base away, this may be a read error. Because the CDR3 is missing its conserved closing phenylalanine or tryptophan, this is likely a read error. The chain links TRBV5-6 to TRBJ2-5; a possible D gene is TRBD2 (6 bases). V was trimmed by 1 base and J by 4 bases, leaving 8 bases between them. This CDR3 spans 13 amino acids. Germline CDR1 reads SGHDT; CDR2 reads YYEEEE. The DNA of the CDR3 is TGTGCCAGCAGCTTGCGGGGAGGAGAGACCCAGTACTAC. Translated, it gives CASSLRGGETQYY.

This clonotype appeared a few times. The chain uses TRBV27 and TRBJ2-1, with D possibly TRBD2 on 6 matching bases. Germline values: CDR1 MNHEY, CDR2 SMNVEV (reference sequence). Deletions cut 2 bases from V and 7 bases from J, with 9 bases between. The CDR3 contains 13 residues. The CDR3 here is CASSLNRGNEQFF. The CDR3 DNA reads TGTGCCAGCAGTTTAAATCGGGGGAATGAGCAGTTCTTC.

This clonotype was observed a few times. The V gene is TRBV4-1, the J gene TRBJ2-7; 10 bases agree with TRBD2. This CDR3 is built from 17 residues. In germline, CDR1 is MGHRA, CDR2 YSYEKL. Trimming removed 4 bases from V and 0 bases from J; junction bases left unmatched: 9. CDR3: CASSPEGLAFLSYEQYF. DNA for the CDR3: TGCGCCAGCAGCCCTGAGGGACTAGCGTTCCTCTCCTACGAGCAGTACTTC.

CDR3 DNA sequence: TGTGCCAGCAGCCTACACAAAAACATTCAGTACTTC. Amino acids: CASSLHKNIQYF. The V call is TRBV7-9, the J call TRBJ2-4; D is undetermined. Germline-derived CDR1 and CDR2 are SEHNR and FQNEAQ (reference sequence). The V gene lost 5 bases and the J gene lost 3 bases, with 5 bases spanning the gap. The CDR3 has 12 residues.

In its sample, this clonotype was seen many times. V usage is TRBV27 and J usage is TRBJ1-3; 7 nucleotides agree with TRBD1. Germline V gene sequence: CDR1 MNHEY, CDR2 SMNVEV (reference sequence). After removal of 5 bases from V and 4 bases from J, the junction contained 17 bases not matched to a gene. The CDR3 is made up of 18 amino acids. DNA for the CDR3: TGTGCCAGCAGTCTCACAGGGGAAGGCCCTATGGCGGGAAACACCATATATTTT. Translated, it gives CASSLTGEGPMAGNTIYF.

This clonotype was detected a few times. J is TRBJ1-1 and V is TRBV5-1; D call uncertain. The CDR3 has 14 amino acids. CDR1 and CDR2 from the germline V gene are SGHRS and YFSETQ. Trimming left V 0 bases short and J 7 bases short, with 13 bases between. The CDR3 loop reads CASSLAGQSGEAFF. The CDR3 DNA follows: TGCGCCAGCAGCTTGGCCGGCCAATCGGGTGAAGCTTTCTTT.

The chain joins TRBV12-3 or TRBV12-4 to TRBJ2-7, with 7 nucleotides matching TRBD2. This CDR3 has 16 residues. J lost 1 base, V lost 2 bases, and 8 bases had no gene match. The CDR3 sequence: CASSLSRRESSYEQYF. DNA of the CDR3: TGTGCCAGCAGTTTAAGTAGGCGGGAGTCATCCTACGAGCAGTACTTC.

As regards this clonotype: The junction and the germline gene differ at one end; a read error may be behind it. V and J are TRBV5-6 and TRBJ2-1; TRBD2 matches at 12 bases. This CDR3 comprises 20 residues. Germline CDR1 SGHDT, CDR2 YYEEEE. CDR3 sequence: CAISPRRSGGRLAGDNEQFF. The CDR3 DNA sequence: TGTGCCATCAGCCCCCGGAGGTCAGGGGGCAGACTAGCGGGAGACAATGAGCAGTTCTTC.

The genes are TRBV6-1 and TRBJ2-7, with D tentatively TRBD2 (7 bases). Germline-derived CDR1 and CDR2 are MNHNS and SASEGT. This CDR3 is 14 amino acids long. Trimming stripped 6 bases from V and 3 bases from J, with 15 bases between. DNA of the CDR3: TGTGCCAGCAGGAAGGGGGGGTCTAACTACGAGCAGTACTTC. Residues: CASRKGGSNYEQYF.

This chain links TRBV11-2 with TRBJ2-1; D possibly corresponds to TRBD1 (5 bases). Germline V gives CDR1 SGHAT, CDR2 FQNNGV. V lost 1 base to trimming and J lost 6 bases, with 10 bases between them. CDR3 length: 14 amino acids. DNA for the CDR3: TGTGCCAGCAGCTTAGGGACACGCCGCAATGAGCAGTTCTTC. As protein: CASSLGTRRNEQFF.

The gene calls are TRBV13 and TRBJ2-1, with 8 bases fitting TRBD1. Germline trimming cut 4 bases from V and 3 bases from J; bases unmatched to any gene: 8. This CDR3 comprises 16 residues. Germline CDR1 reads PRHDT; CDR2 reads FYEKMQ (reference sequence). CDR3 in amino acids: CASSSPRTGNYNEQFF. DNA for the CDR3: TGTGCCAGCAGCTCCCCCAGGACAGGGAACTACAATGAGCAGTTCTTC.

In this sample, this clonotype turned up a few times. J is TRBJ2-7 and V is TRBV4-1, with TRBD1 matching over 7 bases. After removal of 5 bases from V and 1 base from J, the junction contained 8 bases not matched to a gene. The CDR3 length is 15 residues. Germline CDR1 MGHRA, CDR2 YSYEKL. The chain's CDR3 is CASSIRDSQSYEQYF. The DNA of the CDR3 is TGCGCCAGCAGCATTCGGGACAGCCAGTCCTACGAGCAGTACTTC.

This rearrangement joins TRBV4-3 to TRBJ2-2, with 10 bases lining up with TRBD2. This CDR3 contains 16 residues. Germline trimming cut 0 bases from V and 7 bases from J; bases unmatched to any gene: 5. In germline, CDR1 is LGHNA, CDR2 YSLEER. The CDR3 is CASSQELAGAFGELFF. CDR3 nucleotide sequence: TGCGCCAGCAGCCAAGAGCTAGCGGGAGCTTTCGGGGAGCTGTTTTTT.

This clonotype appeared many times. This chain joins TRBV20-1 and TRBJ2-3; 7 positions agree with TRBD1. The CDR3 is 14 amino acids. J gave up 2 bases and V 6 bases, and 8 bases lay outside the gene matches. Germline V lookup: CDR1 DFQATT, CDR2 SNEGSKA (reference sequence). CDR3 residues: CSASQGELTDTQYF. The CDR3 region has the DNA TGCAGTGCGAGCCAGGGGGAACTCACAGATACGCAGTATTTT.

The V and J genes are TRBV2 and TRBJ2-7; 8 bases align to TRBD1. Per the germline V gene, CDR1 is SNHLY and CDR2 is FYNNEI. The CDR3 consists of 14 residues. V dropped 4 bases and J dropped 0; count of bases not matched to a gene: 2. DNA for the CDR3: TGTGCCAGCAGTGGGGACAGGACCTCCTACGAGCAGTACTTC. This translates into CASSGDRTSYEQYF.

The sample holds many counts of this clonotype. The chain employs TRBV29-1 and TRBJ2-1, with TRBD2 matching over 14 bases. This CDR3 is 17 amino acids long. V trimming: 7 bases; J trimming: 2 bases; junction bases outside the gene matches: 10. Germline assignment: CDR1 SQVTM and CDR2 ANQGSEA. The DNA of the CDR3 is TGCAGCGCTGGGGGACTAGCGGGAGTATCCGCCTACAATGAGCAGTTCTTC. Translated, it gives CSAGGLAGVSAYNEQFF.

The sample holds a few counts of this clonotype. The chain joins TRBV29-1 to TRBJ2-4; perhaps TRBD1 as D (6 bases). Germline CDR1 and CDR2: SQVTM and ANQGSEA. Trimming removed 4 bases at V and 2 bases at J, with 9 bases between. There are 13 residues in the CDR3. The CDR3 region is CSVGQGTKNIQYF. CDR3 sequence (DNA): TGCAGCGTTGGCCAGGGGACCAAAAACATTCAGTACTTC.

The chain uses TRBV12-3 or TRBV12-4 and TRBJ2-7, with D uncertain. Trimming left V 4 bases short and J 2 bases short, with 15 bases between. This CDR3 region has 15 residues. The CDR3 DNA sequence: TGTGCCAGCAGTTCCGATTGGGGTGGAACCTACGAGCAGTACTTC. As protein: CASSSDWGGTYEQYF.

The J gene is TRBJ1-1, the V gene TRBV7-6, with a tentative D call TRBD1 (5 bases). Germline CDR1 reads SGHVS; CDR2 reads FNYEAQ. Deletions cut 5 bases from V and 5 bases from J, with 12 bases between. CDR3 size: 13 residues. The CDR3, as DNA: TGTGCCAGCAGCCCCGGGGGAATTACTGAAGCTTTCTTT. It is translated as CASSPGGITEAFF.

V gene TRBV9 combines with J gene TRBJ2-1; weak D call: TRBD2 (7 bases). CDR3 length: 17 amino acids. CDR1 and CDR2 from the germline V gene are SGDLS and YYNGEE. The V end was cut by 0 bases, the J end by 2 bases, with 15 bases between. DNA of the CDR3: TGTGCCAGCAGCGTAGCGGGGGGCGGGAGCCCCTACAATGAGCAGTTCTTC. The encoded protein is CASSVAGGGSPYNEQFF.

This chain uses TRBV4-2 with TRBJ1-2, with D possibly TRBD1 on 5 matching bases. V lost 1 base and J 0 bases, leaving 12 bases between the germline ends. This CDR3 is built from 16 residues. CDR1 and CDR2 (germline): LGHNA, YNFKEQ. Written as DNA, the CDR3 is TGTGCCAGCAGCCAAGTTGGCGGGGGAGCTAACTATGGCTACACCTTC. The encoded protein is CASSQVGGGANYGYTF.

This clonotype was recorded at least ten times. This chain links TRBV6-5 with TRBJ1-2; 8 nucleotides line up with TRBD1. The CDR3 contains 11 residues. J lost 7 bases, V lost 10 bases, and 5 bases had no gene match. In germline, CDR1 is MNHEY, CDR2 SVGAGI. The CDR3 DNA is TGTGCCACCCGGACAGGGTTTGGCTACACCTTC. Translated: CATRTGFGYTF.

This clonotype has only a few counts. This chain joins TRBV12-3 or TRBV12-4 and TRBJ2-7; D is uncertain. The CDR3 has 11 amino acids. V lost 1 base to trimming and J lost 10 bases, with 8 bases between them. In nucleotides, the CDR3 is TGTGCCAGCAGTTTAGGGCCAATCCAGTACTTC. Protein product: CASSLGPIQYF.

The chain employs TRBV5-1 and TRBJ2-6; TRBD2 aligns across 9 bases. The V gene's germline CDR1 is SGHRS and CDR2 YFSETQ. The CDR3 covers 19 residues. With V trimmed by 4 bases and J by 0 bases, 11 bases remained unmatched. The CDR3 bases are TGCGCCAGCAGCCCTCCTAGGGTAGCGGGAGTCTCTGGGGCCAACGTCCTGACTTTC. Residues: CASSPPRVAGVSGANVLTF.